These 21 T cell receptor beta chains share one sample of origin, sequenced in a study of cytomegalovirus exposure and HLA in healthy donors (dated by TCRdb to about 2017). Library construction relied on the immunoSEQ multiplex PCR assay. The multiplex PCR relied on a mix of 60 forward primers for TCR Vbeta segments and 13 reverse primers for TCR Jbeta segments. Entries here come from immuneACCESS through TCRdb and include only in-frame sequences with V and J called. Some clones fail to appear in such tables; in the studies checked, an unresolved V gene covers under half of the shortfall, and the cause of the remainder is unknown. The table for this sample lists over 200,000 clones; 70% to 85% of them were counted only once. The ten largest clones capture 0.5% to 0.7% of the sample. The specimen was PBMCs. The source is a woman between 40 and 50 years old in good health and CMV-seronegative.

This clone was seen only a few times. J is TRBJ2-2 and V is TRBV5-1; D is uncertain. Germline V gene lookup returns CDR1 SGHRS and CDR2 YFSETQ. V was cut by 0 bases and J by 3 bases, with 3 bases left in between. The CDR3 runs 13 residues. The CDR3 DNA is TGCGCCAGCAGCTTGGCGGACACCGGGGAGCTGTTTTTT. This sequence encodes CASSLADTGELFF. Based on the CDR3 plus reference TRBV5-1 and TRBJ2-2, the full variable domain is KAGVTQTPRYLIKTRGQQVTLSCSPISGHRSVSWYQQTPGQGLQFLFEYFSETQRNKGNFPGRFSGRQFSNSRSEMNVSTLELGDSALYLCASSLADTGELFFGEGSRLTVL.

V usage is TRBV9 and J usage is TRBJ2-2; D is possibly TRBD1 (6 bases). The V gene lost 4 bases and the J gene lost 1 base, with 11 bases spanning the gap. The CDR3 is made up of 15 amino acids. CDR1 and CDR2 from the germline V gene are SGDLS and YYNGEE. The CDR3 DNA reads TGTGCCAGCAGCCCGCGACAGGAGAACACCGGGGAGCTGTTTTTT. Protein product: CASSPRQENTGELFF.

The chain employs TRBV7-9 and TRBJ1-1; no reliable D call. In germline, CDR1 is SEHNR, CDR2 FQNEAQ (reference sequence). V dropped 5 bases and J dropped 7 bases, with 11 bases sitting between them. The CDR3 length is 12 residues. The CDR3 DNA follows: TGTGCCAGCAGCCCCCCGGGAAATGAAGCTTTCTTT. Residues: CASSPPGNEAFF.

This sequence joins TRBV6-1 and TRBJ2-1; TRBD1 matches 7 bases. Looked up from germline, CDR1 is MNHNS and CDR2 is SASEGT. CDR3 size: 15 residues. V shed 5 bases, J shed 10 bases, and the junction held 14 bases outside the gene matches. For the CDR3, the DNA is TGTGCCAGCAGTACCCAAACAGGGGCCCAGGGCGAGCAGTTCTTC. Its translation: CASSTQTGAQGEQFF.

This clone was detected only a few times. This chain uses TRBV4-1 with TRBJ1-3; the match to TRBD1 covers 7 bases. The V gene's germline CDR1 is MGHRA and CDR2 YSYEKL. The ends lost 3 bases at V and 4 bases at J; junction bases unmatched: 6. The CDR3 length is 15 residues. The chain's CDR3 is CASSHEGQPGNTIYF. As DNA, the CDR3 is TGCGCCAGCAGCCATGAGGGACAGCCCGGAAACACCATATATTTT.

The chain joins TRBV7-9 to TRBJ1-2; D unclear. V was shortened by 8 bases and J by 6 bases, with 16 bases between the two germline ends. The germline gives CDR1 SEHNR, CDR2 FQNEAQ (reference sequence). The CDR3 is 13 residues long. The CDR3 region is CASVPSAGDGYTF. The CDR3 nucleotides read TGTGCCAGCGTTCCGTCTGCGGGCGATGGCTACACCTTC.

This rearrangement joins TRBV6-5 to TRBJ1-6; D is unresolved. The V gene's germline CDR1 is MNHEY and CDR2 SVGAGI. Trimming stripped 4 bases from V and 14 bases from J, with 18 bases between. This CDR3 comprises 14 residues. CDR3 nucleotides: TGTGCCAGCAGTTTACAGAACGGGGTGGTTGCCCTCCACTTT. Translated, it gives CASSLQNGVVALHF.

This clone showed up just a few times. The V call is TRBV6-6, the J call TRBJ1-1; D may be TRBD1 (6 bases). This CDR3 is 14 amino acids long. CDR1 and CDR2 (germline): MNHNY, SVGAGI (reference sequence). The germline V and J ends were trimmed by 0 bases and 6 bases, with 11 bases remaining between them. Written as DNA, the CDR3 is TGTGCCAGCAGTTACTCCACGTCAGGGGCTGAAGCTTTCTTT. Its translation is CASSYSTSGAEAFF.

The rearrangement uses TRBV28 and TRBJ1-1; D might be TRBD1 (6 bases). Trimming removed 6 bases at V and 3 bases at J, with 14 bases between. Germline V gene sequence: CDR1 MDHEN, CDR2 SYDVKM. The CDR3 length is 14 residues. The CDR3 region is CASSSTGSYTEAFF. As DNA, the CDR3 is TGTGCCAGCAGCTCGACAGGATCATACACTGAAGCTTTCTTT. The full variable domain, rest sourced from reference TRBV28 and TRBJ1-1, is DVKVTQSSRYLVKRTGEKVFLECVQDMDHENMFWYRQDPGLGLRLIYFSYDVKMKEKGDIPEGYSVSREKKERFSLILESASTNQTSMYLCASSSTGSYTEAFFGQGTRLTVV.

The chain has TRBV5-4 and TRBJ1-6; D unresolved. The CDR3 is 15 amino acids. Trimming left V 0 bases short and J 6 bases short, with 10 bases between. Looked up from germline, CDR1 is SGHNT and CDR2 is YYREEE (reference sequence). CDR3 loop: CASSLERHSNSPLHF. The DNA for the CDR3 is TGTGCCAGCAGCTTGGAAAGACATAGTAATTCACCCCTCCACTTT.

The chain has TRBV2 and TRBJ2-3, with D possibly TRBD2 on 5 matching bases. CDR3 length: 15 amino acids. The germline V gene has CDR1 SNHLY and CDR2 FYNNEI. V lost 3 bases and J 4 bases, leaving 14 bases between the germline ends. The CDR3 reads CASSENEGMADTQYF. The CDR3 bases are TGTGCCAGCAGTGAGAACGAGGGAATGGCAGATACGCAGTATTTT.

This chain joins TRBV6-6 and TRBJ2-5; no clear D. This CDR3 is 15 amino acids long. Germline V gene data show CDR1 as MNHNY and CDR2 as SVGAGI (reference sequence). Trimming left V 5 bases short and J 2 bases short, with 15 bases between. CDR3 DNA sequence: TGTGCCAGCAGTATCCCGGTAGCATTACAAGAGACCCAGTACTTC. Amino acids: CASSIPVALQETQYF.

The chain carries TRBV6-1 and TRBJ2-7, with a weak D call TRBD1 (6 bases). V lost 6 bases and J lost 2, with 17 bases in between. The CDR3 length is 15 residues. From germline, CDR1 is MNHNS and CDR2 SASEGT. Here the CDR3 DNA reads TGTGCCAGCAGCTTACAAACAGGGTACGCCTACGAGCAGTACTTC. Amino acid sequence: CASSLQTGYAYEQYF.

The chain is built from TRBV11-2 and TRBJ2-3; 8 bases agree with TRBD2. This CDR3 is 16 amino acids long. The V gene's germline CDR1 is SGHAT and CDR2 FQNNGV. With V trimmed by 6 bases and J by 0 bases, 8 bases remained unmatched. Here the CDR3 reads CASSGFGGASTDTQYF. The CDR3 DNA follows: TGTGCCAGCAGTGGATTCGGGGGGGCTAGCACAGATACGCAGTATTTT.

The chain recombines TRBV19 with TRBJ2-5; 8 nucleotides line up with TRBD1. The V gene's germline CDR1 is LNHDA and CDR2 SQIVND (reference sequence). V trimming: 1 base; J trimming: 5 bases; junction bases outside the gene matches: 3. This CDR3 region has 14 residues. The DNA of the CDR3 is TGTGCCAGTAGTATAGGGACAGGGACGGAGACCCAGTACTTC. Translation: CASSIGTGTETQYF.

This clone came up a few times. CDR3: CASSPRQGGGYTF. The DNA for the CDR3 is TGTGCCAGCAGCCCCCGACAGGGGGGAGGCTACACCTTC. V and J are TRBV13 and TRBJ1-2, with TRBD1 matching 9 bases. CDR3 size: 13 residues. Trimming took 5 bases from V and 8 from J; bases not matched to a gene: 6. The germline V gene encodes CDR1 PRHDT and CDR2 FYEKMQ (reference sequence).

The chain combines TRBV2 with TRBJ1-2; 9 positions agree with TRBD1. Germline loops: CDR1 SNHLY, CDR2 FYNNEI. Trimming at V came to 6 bases and at J to 2 bases, leaving 16 bases not matched to a gene. This CDR3 has 18 amino acids. CDR3 amino acids: CASRMPGQGNPWNYGYTF. CDR3 nucleotides: TGTGCCAGCAGAATGCCGGGACAGGGTAATCCCTGGAACTATGGCTACACCTTC.

The V gene is TRBV5-4, the J gene TRBJ1-2; D is possibly TRBD1 (5 bases). The germline CDR1 and CDR2 sequences are SGHNT and YYREEE (reference sequence). V dropped 0 bases and J dropped 3 bases, with 12 bases sitting between them. CDR3 length: 15 amino acids. In DNA, the CDR3 is TGTGCCAGCAGCTTGGCCGGGAGGGGCTACTATGGCTACACCTTC. Translating gives CASSLAGRGYYGYTF.

The J gene is TRBJ2-1, the V gene TRBV18, with 10 positions matching TRBD2. V was pared by 6 bases and J by 5 bases, with 13 bases of the junction left unmatched. This CDR3 region has 17 residues. Germline V CDR1 and CDR2: KGHSH, LQKENI. CDR3 region: CASSPSSLGTSDNEQFF. DNA of the CDR3: TGTGCCAGCTCGCCGTCCTCTCTGGGGACTAGCGACAATGAGCAGTTCTTC. Combining the CDR3 with reference TRBV18 and TRBJ2-1 gives the whole variable domain NAGVMQNPRHLVRRRGQEARLRCSPMKGHSHVYWYRQLPEEGLKFMVYLQKENIIDESGMPKERFSAEFPKEGPSILRIQQVVRGDSAAYFCASSPSSLGTSDNEQFFGPGTRLTVL.

The count of this clone is one. This sequence joins TRBV7-9 and TRBJ1-4; 7 nucleotides match TRBD1. The length of the CDR3 is 15 residues. CDR1 is SEHNR and CDR2 is FQNEAQ in the germline V gene (reference sequence). With V trimmed by 3 bases and J by 7 bases, 8 bases remained unmatched. CDR3 protein: CASSLGQISFEKLFF. The CDR3 region has the DNA TGTGCCAGCAGCTTGGGACAGATCTCTTTTGAAAAACTGTTTTTT.

About this clone itself: Within the sample, other DNA sequences also encode this same CDR3. The chain is built from TRBV5-1 and TRBJ2-5, with D unresolved. The CDR3 covers 13 residues. Germline-derived CDR1 and CDR2 are SGHRS and YFSETQ. The V gene lost 0 bases and the J gene lost 5 bases, with 8 bases spanning the gap. CDR3 residues: CASSLGLAETQYF. CDR3 bases: TGCGCCAGCAGCTTGGGCCTTGCGGAGACCCAGTACTTC.